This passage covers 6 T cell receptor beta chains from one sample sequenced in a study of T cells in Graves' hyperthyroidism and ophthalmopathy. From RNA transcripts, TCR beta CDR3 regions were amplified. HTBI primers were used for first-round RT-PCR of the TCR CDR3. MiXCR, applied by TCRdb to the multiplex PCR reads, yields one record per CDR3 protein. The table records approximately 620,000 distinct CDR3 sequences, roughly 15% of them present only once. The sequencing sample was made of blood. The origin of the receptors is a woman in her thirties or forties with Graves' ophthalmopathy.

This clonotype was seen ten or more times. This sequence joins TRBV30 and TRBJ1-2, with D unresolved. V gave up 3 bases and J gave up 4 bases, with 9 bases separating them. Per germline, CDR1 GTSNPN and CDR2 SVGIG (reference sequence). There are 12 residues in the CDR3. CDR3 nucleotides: TGTGCCTGGAGGAATACGCTCTATGGCTACACCTTC. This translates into CAWRNTLYGYTF.

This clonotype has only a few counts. The CDR3, as DNA: TGTGCCAGCCGCGGGGGGGATAGCAATCAGCCCCAGCATTTT. Protein: CASRGGDSNQPQHF. The gene calls are TRBV6-4 and TRBJ1-5; D is perhaps TRBD1 (5 bases). The ends were cut back, 8 bases at V and 0 bases at J, with 11 bases in the middle. CDR1 is MRHNA, CDR2 SNTAGT, per germline. The CDR3 runs 14 residues.

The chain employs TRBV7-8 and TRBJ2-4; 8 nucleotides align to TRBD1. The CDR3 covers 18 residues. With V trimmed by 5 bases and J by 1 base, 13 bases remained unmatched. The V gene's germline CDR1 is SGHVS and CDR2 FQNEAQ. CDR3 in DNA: TGTGCCAGCAGCCAAGATCGATGGACAGGGTTTGCCAAAAACATTCAGTACTTC. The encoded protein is CASSQDRWTGFAKNIQYF.

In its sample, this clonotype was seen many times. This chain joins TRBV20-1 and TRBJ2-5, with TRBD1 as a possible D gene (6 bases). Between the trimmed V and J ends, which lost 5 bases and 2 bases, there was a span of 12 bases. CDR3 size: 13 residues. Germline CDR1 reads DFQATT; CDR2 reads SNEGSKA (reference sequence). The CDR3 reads CSAGNRAQETQYF. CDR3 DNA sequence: TGCAGTGCTGGGAACAGGGCACAAGAGACCCAGTACTTC.

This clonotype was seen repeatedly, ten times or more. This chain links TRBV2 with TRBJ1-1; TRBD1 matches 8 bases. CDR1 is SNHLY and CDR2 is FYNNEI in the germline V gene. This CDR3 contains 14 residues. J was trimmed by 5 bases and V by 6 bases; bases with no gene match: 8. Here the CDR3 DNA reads TGTGCCAGCAGCAGACAGGGGCCAGGGACTGAAGCTTTCTTT. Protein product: CASSRQGPGTEAFF.

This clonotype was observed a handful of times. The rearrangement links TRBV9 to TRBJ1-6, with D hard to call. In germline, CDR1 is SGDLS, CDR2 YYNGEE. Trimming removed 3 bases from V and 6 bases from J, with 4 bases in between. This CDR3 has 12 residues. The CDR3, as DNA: TGTGCCAGCAGCGGTGGTAATTCACCCCTCCACTTT. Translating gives CASSGGNSPLHF.